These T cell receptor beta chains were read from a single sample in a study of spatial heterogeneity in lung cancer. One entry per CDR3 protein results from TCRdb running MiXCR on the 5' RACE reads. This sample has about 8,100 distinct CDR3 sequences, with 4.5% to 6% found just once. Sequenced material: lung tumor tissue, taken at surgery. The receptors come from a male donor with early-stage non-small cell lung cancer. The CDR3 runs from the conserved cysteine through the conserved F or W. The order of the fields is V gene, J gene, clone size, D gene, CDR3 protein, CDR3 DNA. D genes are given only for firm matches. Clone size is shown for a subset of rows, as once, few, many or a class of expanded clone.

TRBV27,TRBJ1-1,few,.,CASTHTEAFF,TGTGCCAGCACCCACACTGAAGCTTTCTTT
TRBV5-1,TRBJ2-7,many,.,CASSLEAGPYYEQYF,TGCGCCAGCAGCTTGGAAGCGGGCCCCTACTACGAGCAGTACTTC
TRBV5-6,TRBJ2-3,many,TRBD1,CASSLPGQGTDTQYF,TGTGCCAGCAGCCTACCGGGACAGGGAACAGATACGCAGTATTTT
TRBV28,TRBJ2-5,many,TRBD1,CASRGAGGRETQYF,TGTGCCAGCAGGGGAGCAGGGGGTCGGGAGACCCAGTACTTC
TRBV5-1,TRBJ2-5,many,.,CASSLNPSGETQYF,TGCGCCAGCAGCTTAAACCCATCGGGAGAGACCCAGTACTTC
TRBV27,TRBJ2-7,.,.,CASSPGGTYEQYF,TGTGCCAGCAGTCCAGGGGGGACCTACGAGCAGTACTTC
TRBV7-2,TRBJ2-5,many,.,CASSLVWNKEETQYF,TGTGCCAGCAGCTTAGTGTGGAACAAGGAAGAGACCCAGTACTTC
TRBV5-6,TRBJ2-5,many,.,CASSLSMRRAQETQYF,TGTGCCAGCAGCTTGTCCATGCGGAGGGCTCAAGAGACCCAGTACTTC
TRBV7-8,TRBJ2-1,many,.,CASSLGNQVTFF,TGTGCCAGCAGCTTAGGAAACCAGGTCACGTTCTTC
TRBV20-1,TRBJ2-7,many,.,CSAAQGGEQGYEQYF,TGCAGTGCTGCACAGGGAGGGGAACAAGGGTACGAGCAGTACTTC
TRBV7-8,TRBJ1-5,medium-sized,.,CASSLGVSLSNQPQHF,TGTGCCAGCAGCTTAGGGGTTTCCCTTAGCAATCAGCCCCAGCATTTT
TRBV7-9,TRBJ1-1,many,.,CASTIVTEAFF,TGTGCCAGTACCATTGTCACTGAAGCTTTCTTT
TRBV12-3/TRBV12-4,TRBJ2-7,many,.,CASSFGRTEQYF,TGTGCCAGCAGTTTCGGTCGGACCGAGCAGTACTTC
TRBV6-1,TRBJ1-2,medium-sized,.,CASSEAIFRTAYGYTF,TGTGCCAGCAGTGAAGCGATATTTCGGACCGCCTATGGCTACACCTTC
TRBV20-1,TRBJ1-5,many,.,CSASPGGGLEWPQHF,TGCAGTGCTAGCCCCGGGGGGGGTCTTGAGTGGCCCCAGCATTTT
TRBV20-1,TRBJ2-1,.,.,CSAPYNEQFF,TGCAGTGCTCCCTACAATGAGCAGTTCTTC
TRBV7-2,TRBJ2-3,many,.,CASSLRGPDTQYF,TGTGCCAGCAGCTTGCGGGGGCCAGATACGCAGTATTTT
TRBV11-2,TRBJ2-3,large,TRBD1,CASTPPFGTGDTDTQYF,TGTGCCAGCACCCCGCCGTTCGGGACAGGGGACACAGATACGCAGTATTTT
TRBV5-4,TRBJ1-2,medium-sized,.,CASSPSAGPANYGYTF,TGTGCCAGCAGCCCATCTGCAGGGCCTGCTAACTATGGCTACACCTTC
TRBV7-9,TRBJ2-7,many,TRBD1,CASSQINAGGEQYF,TGTGCCAGCAGCCAAATAAACGCAGGGGGCGAGCAGTACTTC
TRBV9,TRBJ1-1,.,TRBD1,CASSGRTGAEAFF,TGTGCCAGCAGCGGACGGACAGGGGCTGAAGCTTTCTTT
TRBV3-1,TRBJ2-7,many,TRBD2,CASSQAGLAGSYEQYF,TGTGCCAGCAGCCAAGCGGGACTAGCGGGATCCTACGAGCAGTACTTC
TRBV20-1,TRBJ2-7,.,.,CSARGGASSYEQYF,TGCAGTGCTAGGGGGGGAGCTAGCTCCTACGAGCAGTACTTC
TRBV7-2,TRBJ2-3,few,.,CASSLASVSTDTQYF,TGTGCCAGCAGCTTAGCGAGCGTCAGCACAGATACGCAGTATTTT
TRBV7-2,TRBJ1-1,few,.,CASSLQPNTEAFF,TGTGCCAGCAGCTTGCAGCCCAACACTGAAGCTTTCTTT
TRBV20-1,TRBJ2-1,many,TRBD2,CSARAGGSYNEQFF,TGCAGTGCTAGGGCGGGGGGTTCCTACAATGAGCAGTTCTTC
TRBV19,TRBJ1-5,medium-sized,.,CASGGTGQPQHF,TGTGCCAGCGGAGGCACGGGTCAGCCCCAGCATTTT
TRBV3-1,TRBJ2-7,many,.,CASSQPGQYEQYF,TGTGCCAGCAGCCAACCCGGACAGTACGAGCAGTACTTC
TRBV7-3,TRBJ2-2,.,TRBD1,CASSIGQGNTGELFF,TGTGCCAGCAGCATCGGACAGGGGAACACCGGGGAGCTGTTTTTT
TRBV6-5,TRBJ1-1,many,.,CASSSLRRGNTEAFF,TGTGCCAGCAGTTCCCTTCGACGGGGAAACACTGAAGCTTTCTTT
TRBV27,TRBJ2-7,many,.,CASSQQTGSSYEQYF,TGTGCCAGCAGTCAACAGACGGGGAGCTCCTACGAGCAGTACTTC
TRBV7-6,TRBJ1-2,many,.,CASSPGDGYGYTF,TGTGCCAGCAGCCCGGGGGACGGCTATGGCTACACCTTC
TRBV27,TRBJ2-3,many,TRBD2,CASSSGTSYPWADTQYF,TGTGCCAGCAGTTCCGGGACTAGCTATCCCTGGGCAGATACGCAGTATTTT
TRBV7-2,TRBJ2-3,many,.,CASSSGSSTDTQYF,TGTGCCAGCAGCTCCGGGTCGTCCACAGATACGCAGTATTTT
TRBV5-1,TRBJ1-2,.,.,CASSLVGVYGYTF,TGCGCCAGCAGCTTGGTAGGCGTTTATGGCTACACCTTC
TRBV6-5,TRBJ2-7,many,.,CASSYRDGAYEQYF,TGTGCCAGCAGTTACCGGGACGGAGCCTACGAGCAGTACTTC
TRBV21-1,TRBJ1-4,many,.,CASSKVTLVFRQGKNEKLFF,TGTGCCAGCAGCAAAGTGACCCTCGTTTTTCGACAGGGTAAAAATGAAAAACTGTTTTTT
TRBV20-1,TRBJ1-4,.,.,CSARVRAANEKLFF,TGCAGTGCACGGGTCCGGGCCGCTAATGAAAAACTGTTTTTT
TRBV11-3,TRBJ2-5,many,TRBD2,CASSSGLAGGYETQYF,TGTGCCAGCAGCTCGGGACTAGCGGGAGGTTATGAGACCCAGTACTTC
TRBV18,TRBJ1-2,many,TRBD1,CASSPRQGGDGYTF,TGTGCCAGCTCACCGAGACAGGGAGGCGATGGCTACACCTTC
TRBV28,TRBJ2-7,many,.,CASSFQLTDQQYF,TGTGCCAGCAGTTTCCAGTTGACAGACCAACAGTACTTC
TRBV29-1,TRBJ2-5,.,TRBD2,CSVGRPLAGAKTQYF,TGCAGCGTTGGAAGGCCGCTAGCGGGAGCCAAGACCCAGTACTTC
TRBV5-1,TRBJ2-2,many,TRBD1,CASSPRGQRYTGELFF,TGCGCCAGCAGCCCGAGGGGACAGAGATACACCGGGGAGCTGTTTTTT
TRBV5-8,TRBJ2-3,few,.,CASSLEAGFTDTQYF,TGTGCCAGCAGCTTGGAGGCGGGGTTCACAGATACGCAGTATTTT
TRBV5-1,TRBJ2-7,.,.,CASSFNPKDSTPNEQYF,TGCGCCAGCAGCTTTAACCCGAAGGACTCAACTCCCAACGAGCAGTACTTC
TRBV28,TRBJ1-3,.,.,CASRPDLPRNTIYF,TGTGCCAGCAGACCGGACTTACCCAGAAACACCATATATTTT
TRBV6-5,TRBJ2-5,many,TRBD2,CASSYLGLAGVGQETQYF,TGTGCCAGCAGTTACTTGGGACTAGCGGGAGTCGGCCAAGAGACCCAGTACTTC
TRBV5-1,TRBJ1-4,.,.,CASSLMGANEKLFF,TGCGCCAGCAGCTTGATGGGGGCTAATGAAAAACTGTTTTTT
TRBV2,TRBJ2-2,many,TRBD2,CASRVAGGTGELFF,TGTGCCAGCAGGGTAGCGGGTGGGACCGGGGAGCTGTTTTTT
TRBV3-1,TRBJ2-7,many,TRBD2,CASSQVLAGGEQYF,TGTGCCAGCAGCCAAGTACTAGCGGGAGGTGAGCAGTACTTC
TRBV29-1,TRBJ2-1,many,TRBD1,CSVRPGTAFSYNEQFF,TGCAGCGTACGTCCCGGGACAGCTTTCTCCTACAATGAGCAGTTCTTC
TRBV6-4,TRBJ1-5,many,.,CASSQEYSNQPQHF,TGTGCCAGCAGTCAGGAATATAGCAATCAGCCCCAGCATTTT
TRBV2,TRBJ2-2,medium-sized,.,CASSLEAGELFF,TGTGCCAGCAGTCTGGAGGCCGGGGAGCTGTTTTTT
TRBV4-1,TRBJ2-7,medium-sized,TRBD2,CASSQDRGGRSYEQYF,TGCGCCAGCAGCCAAGATCGGGGGGGCAGGTCCTACGAGCAGTACTTC